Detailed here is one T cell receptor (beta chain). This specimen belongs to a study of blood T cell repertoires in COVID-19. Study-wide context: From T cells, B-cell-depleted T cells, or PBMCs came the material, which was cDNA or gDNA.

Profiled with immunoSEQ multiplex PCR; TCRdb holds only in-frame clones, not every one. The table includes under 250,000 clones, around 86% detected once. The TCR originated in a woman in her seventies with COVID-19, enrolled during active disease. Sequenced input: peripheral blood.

The CDR3 is CASSELAGGINEQYF. The DNA of the CDR3 is TGTGCCAGCAGTGAATTAGCGGGAGGGATTAACGAGCAGTACTTC. The chain employs TRBV6-1 and TRBJ2-7; 11 positions match TRBD2. The CDR3 covers 15 residues. Unmatched junction bases numbered 5, after V lost 2 bases and J lost 5 bases. Germline loops: CDR1 MNHNS, CDR2 SASEGT.